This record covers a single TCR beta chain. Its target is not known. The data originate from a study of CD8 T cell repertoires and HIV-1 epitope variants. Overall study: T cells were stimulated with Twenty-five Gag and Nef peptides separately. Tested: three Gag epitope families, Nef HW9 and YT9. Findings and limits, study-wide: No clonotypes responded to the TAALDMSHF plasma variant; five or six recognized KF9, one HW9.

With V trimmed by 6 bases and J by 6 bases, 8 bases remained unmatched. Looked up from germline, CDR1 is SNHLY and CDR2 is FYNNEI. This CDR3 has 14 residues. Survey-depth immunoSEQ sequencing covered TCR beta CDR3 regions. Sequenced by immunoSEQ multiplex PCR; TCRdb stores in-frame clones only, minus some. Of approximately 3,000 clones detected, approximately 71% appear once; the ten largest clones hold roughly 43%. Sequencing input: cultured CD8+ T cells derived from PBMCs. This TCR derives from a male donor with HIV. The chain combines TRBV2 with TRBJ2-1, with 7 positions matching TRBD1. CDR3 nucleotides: TGTGCCAGCAGCGTGACAGGGATGAGCAATGAGCAGTTCTTC. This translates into CASSVTGMSNEQFF. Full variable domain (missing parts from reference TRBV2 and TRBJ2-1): EPEVTQTPSHQVTQMGQEVILRCVPISNHLYFYWYRQILGQKVEFLVSFYNNEISEKSEIFDDQFSVERPDGSNFTLKIRSTKLEDSAMYFCASSVTGMSNEQFFGPGTRLTVL.